One TCR beta chain is described in this entry. These data are taken from a study of blood T cell repertoires in COVID-19. Method: immunoSEQ multiplex PCR; TCRdb's copy keeps in-frame clones and lacks some. The profile shows hundreds of thousands of clones, approximately 86% of them singletons. Germline CDR1 reads SQVTM; CDR2 reads ANQGSEA. J lost 0 bases, V lost 7 bases, and 12 bases had no gene match. CDR3 length equals 17 residues. The rearrangement links TRBV29-1 to TRBJ2-6; TRBD1 aligns across 7 bases. Material for sequencing was peripheral blood. This sequence originates from a woman in her fifties or sixties with COVID-19, enrolled during active disease. The CDR3 loop is CSDLRWDSDSGANVLTF. The CDR3 region has the DNA TGCAGCGATCTACGTTGGGACAGCGACTCTGGGGCCAACGTCCTGACTTTC.